This TCR beta chain was recovered during a study of regulatory and conventional T cells in RAG deficiency. Comments on this clone: The antigen is unknown.

Whole-study results and caveats: Shannon entropy was markedly lower and Simpson indices higher in RAG-deficient patients than control T-cell subsets. In Omenn syndrome, Treg and Tconv repertoires overlapped >75%.

Assay used: immunoSEQ multiplex PCR; TCRdb lists only in-frame clones, some missing. The table shows about 8,500 clones, with approximately 80% occurring only once. This sample also belongs to another study, concerning regulatory T cells. As reported in that work: The PCR used 52 TRBV and 13 TRBJ primers. In patients, unique TRB V-J pairs were restricted and V/J usage skewed, especially in Tregs.

This clonotype was sampled from a human donor in good health. Sequencing was carried out using CD8+ T cells sorted from blood.

CDR3 sequence (DNA): TGCGCCAGCAGCCCCCTACAGGGCTTGGCGGACACTGAAGCTTTCTTT. Translation: CASSPLQGLADTEAFF. The rearrangement links TRBV5-1 to TRBJ1-1; D possibly corresponds to TRBD1 (6 bases). The CDR3 has 16 residues. Germline CDR1 SGHRS, CDR2 YFSETQ. Trimming took 4 bases from V and 3 from J, leaving 19 bases between them.